This T cell receptor (beta chain) originates from a study of blood T cell repertoires in COVID-19. The wider study: The analysed material was cDNA or gDNA that came from T cells, B-cell-depleted T cells, or PBMCs.

TCRdb's copy holds only in-frame clones and misses some; the assay was immunoSEQ multiplex PCR. The table has about 260,000 clones, 75% to 90% seen once. The CDR3 is made up of 17 amino acids. V was clipped by 3 bases and J by 0 bases; unmatched bases: 7. The germline CDR1 and CDR2 sequences are SGDLS and YYNGEE. The source material was PBMCs or T cells enriched from blood (not recorded which). The sequence derives from a woman between 40 and 55 years old who had been exposed to COVID-19. The J gene is TRBJ1-4, the V gene TRBV9, with TRBD1 matching over 8 bases. The CDR3 protein is CASSGGQATATNEKLFF. DNA for the CDR3: TGTGCCAGCAGCGGGGGACAGGCAACTGCAACTAATGAAAAACTGTTTTTT. The complete variable domain, with remaining parts taken from reference TRBV9 and TRBJ1-4, reads DSGVTQTPKHLITATGQRVTLRCSPRSGDLSVYWYQQSLDQGLQFLIQYYNGEERAKGNILERFSAQQFPDLHSELNLSSLELGDSALYFCASSGGQATATNEKLFFGSGTQLSVL.